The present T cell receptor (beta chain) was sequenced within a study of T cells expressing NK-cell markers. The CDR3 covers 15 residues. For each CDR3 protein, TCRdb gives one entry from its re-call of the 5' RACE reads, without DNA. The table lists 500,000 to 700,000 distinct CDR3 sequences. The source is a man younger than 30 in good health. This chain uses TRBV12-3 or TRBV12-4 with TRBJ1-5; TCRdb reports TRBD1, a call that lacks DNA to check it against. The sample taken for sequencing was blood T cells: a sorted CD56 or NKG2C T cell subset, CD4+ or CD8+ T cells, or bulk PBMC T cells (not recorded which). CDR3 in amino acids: CASSLEGQGHQPQHF.